This T cell receptor beta chain was profiled in a study of response to subunit inactivated influenza vaccine. General observations from the study: Authors suggested that a seasonal influenza vaccination recruits few new T cells each time.

TCRdb analysed the RT-PCR reads with MiXCR anew, one entry per CDR3 protein. Of about half a million distinct CDR3 sequences detected, approximately 11% appear once; the ten largest clones hold 10% to 15%. Points on this clonotype: Its antigen is as yet unknown. A junction boundary mismatches the germline segment, possibly from a read error.

The clonotype was recovered from a middle-aged man who received an inactivated influenza vaccine. Specimen: PBMCs from blood, collected roughly 46 days after vaccination.

CDR3 bases: TGCTCCAGCAGCTTGGGGAGCACAGATACGCAGTATTTT. It is translated as CSSSLGSTDTQYF. The chain uses TRBV5-1 and TRBJ2-3; D is unresolved. CDR1 is SGHRS and CDR2 is YFSETQ in the germline V gene. CDR3 length: 13 amino acids.